Each of the 11 T cell receptor beta chains below was sequenced from the same sample in a study of OX40 agonist ivuxolimab in advanced cancers. Profiling relied on immunoSEQ multiplex PCR, and the TCRdb table lists in-frame clones only, not all of them. This sample has 72,000 or so clones, with 89% found just once. Here the sequenced sample was CD4+ or CD8+ T cells sorted from blood, taken in a trial of the OX40 agonist ivuxolimab. Source of these receptors: an adult with an advanced solid tumor such as melanoma, head and neck, liver or kidney cancer.

This clone came up once. The CDR3 is CASSQGQVDEKLFF. The CDR3 coding sequence is TGCGCCAGCAGCCAAGGACAGGTGGATGAAAAACTGTTTTTT. The chain links TRBV4-1 to TRBJ1-4, with D tentatively TRBD1 (6 bases). This CDR3 is 14 amino acids long. Germline V gene data show CDR1 as MGHRA and CDR2 as YSYEKL. The ends were cut back, 1 base at V and 6 bases at J, with 9 bases in the middle.

V and J are TRBV7-8 and TRBJ2-1; TRBD1 matches at 9 bases. CDR1 SGHVS and CDR2 FQNEAQ come from the germline V gene. The CDR3 is 16 amino acids. Losses at the gene ends were 5 bases for V and 0 bases for J; bases not matched to a gene: 5. The CDR3 is CASSLRQGGSYNEQFF. As DNA, the CDR3 is TGTGCCAGCAGCCTCCGACAGGGGGGCTCCTACAATGAGCAGTTCTTC. The entire variable domain, with the rest obtained from reference TRBV7-8 and TRBJ2-1, is as follows: GAGVSQSPRYKVAKRGQDVALRCDPISGHVSLFWYQQALGQGPEFLTYFQNEAQLDKSGLPSDRFFAERPEGSVSTLKIQRTQQEDSAVYLCASSLRQGGSYNEQFFGPGTRLTVL.

CDR3 DNA: TGTGCCAGCTCACCCCAGGCCTCTAGCTCCTACGAGCAGTACTTC. It is translated as CASSPQASSSYEQYF. The chain employs TRBV18 and TRBJ2-7; no reliable D call. The CDR3 is made up of 15 amino acids. The V gene's germline CDR1 is KGHSH and CDR2 LQKENI. V dropped 3 bases and J dropped 0 bases, with 12 bases sitting between them.

The chain joins TRBV27 to TRBJ2-3; D might be TRBD1 or TRBD2, each matching 5 bases. With 1 base removed from V and 1 base from J, the gap between germline ends came to 9 bases. Germline CDR1 is MNHEY and CDR2 is SMNVEV (reference sequence). CDR3 length equals 15 residues. The CDR3 region is CASSLWGSGTDTQYF. The CDR3 DNA reads as TGTGCCAGCAGTTTATGGGGGAGTGGCACAGATACGCAGTATTTT.

The chain recombines TRBV27 with TRBJ2-3, with D uncertain. Germline CDR1 is MNHEY and CDR2 is SMNVEV (reference sequence). The V gene lost 4 bases and the J gene lost 0 bases, with 8 bases spanning the gap. CDR3 length: 14 amino acids. This CDR3 reads CASSSGFSTDTQYF. As DNA, the CDR3 is TGTGCCAGCAGTTCCGGATTTAGCACAGATACGCAGTATTTT.

The V and J genes are TRBV7-2 and TRBJ1-1; D is perhaps TRBD1 (6 bases). Per the germline V gene, CDR1 is SGHTA and CDR2 is FQGNSA. This CDR3 contains 17 residues. V was cut by 1 base and J by 5 bases, with 20 bases left in between. The CDR3 coding sequence is TGTGCCAGCAGCTTAGGAATTTACAGGGTACCGAGAACTGAAGCTTTCTTT. Translating gives CASSLGIYRVPRTEAFF.

The chain has TRBV5-4 and TRBJ2-5; 7 nucleotides agree with TRBD1. The CDR3 contains 14 residues. Germline assignment: CDR1 SGHNT and CDR2 YYREEE (reference sequence). J was trimmed by 4 bases and V by 2 bases; bases with no gene match: 5. The CDR3 DNA reads TGTGCCAGCAGCTTAGCTTACAGGGGAGAGACCCAGTACTTC. The encoded protein is CASSLAYRGETQYF.

The chain couples TRBV19 to TRBJ1-3; D is uncertain. Trimming left V 5 bases short and J 0 bases short, with 8 bases between. The germline V gene has CDR1 LNHDA and CDR2 SQIVND (reference sequence). The CDR3 totals 14 residues. The chain's CDR3 is CASSSSNSGNTIYF. The CDR3 DNA follows: TGTGCCAGTAGTTCAAGCAACTCTGGAAACACCATATATTTT.

The count of this clone is one. The rearrangement joins TRBV5-1 to TRBJ2-7; perhaps TRBD1 as D (5 bases). The CDR3 contains 16 residues. CDR1 is SGHRS, CDR2 YFSETQ, per germline. Trimming took off 0 bases at V and 3 bases at J, with 16 bases between the two ends. DNA for the CDR3: TGCGCCAGCAGCTTGGGTTACGGTAGACAGCTCTACGAGCAGTACTTC. Protein: CASSLGYGRQLYEQYF.

This clone has a single count. The rearrangement joins TRBV5-1 to TRBJ1-1; D is unresolved. The germline V gene has CDR1 SGHRS and CDR2 YFSETQ. The CDR3 totals 14 residues. Deletions cut 0 bases from V and 5 bases from J, with 11 bases between. The CDR3 DNA sequence: TGCGCCAGCAGCTTGGGACAAAGAGGAACTGAAGCTTTCTTT. Amino acid sequence: CASSLGQRGTEAFF.

The chain is built from TRBV23-1 and TRBJ2-5; maybe TRBD2 (5 bases). TRBV23-1 is marked as an open reading frame, function uncertain. CDR3 length equals 15 residues. V was cut by 4 bases and J by 1 base, with 13 bases left in between. CDR3 sequence reads: CASSPNPGIQETQYF. The CDR3 DNA reads as TGCGCCAGCAGTCCTAATCCGGGGATCCAAGAGACCCAGTACTTC.